Below, 30 T cell receptor beta chains from the same sample are listed, as sequenced in a study of cytomegalovirus exposure and HLA in healthy donors. This table comes from immunoSEQ multiplex PCR, and its TCRdb copy is limited to in-frame clones, with some not included. The profile covers tens of thousands of clones, with 97% appearing a single time and about 10% taken by the ten largest. Sequencing was carried out using PBMCs. The receptors come from a man aged 25-40 years in good health and CMV-seropositive.

This clone is a singleton in its sample. The rearrangement links TRBV27 to TRBJ1-3; 9 bases match TRBD1. Germline assignment: CDR1 MNHEY and CDR2 SMNVEV (reference sequence). The V gene end was trimmed by 5 bases and the J gene end by 4 bases; junction bases not matched to a gene: 12. This CDR3 comprises 17 residues. The CDR3 region is CASSPTGQGLRGNTIYF. Here the CDR3 DNA reads TGTGCCAGCAGTCCAACGGGACAGGGTTTGAGAGGAAACACCATATATTTT.

V usage is TRBV5-1 and J usage is TRBJ2-6, with 7 bases aligning to TRBD1. Looked up from germline, CDR1 is SGHRS and CDR2 is YFSETQ. This CDR3 comprises 17 residues. V shed 4 bases and J 1 base; nucleotides not matched to a gene: 8. The CDR3 region has the DNA TGCGCCAGCAGCCTACAGGGGACCTTTTCTGGGGCCAACGTCCTGACTTTC. It is translated as CASSLQGTFSGANVLTF.

This clone showed up just once. The CDR3 region is CASSLAGGPGKFF. In DNA form, the CDR3 reads TGTGCCAGCAGTTTAGCGGGAGGGCCAGGAAAGTTCTTC. The chain couples TRBV6-5 to TRBJ2-1; 11 positions agree with TRBD2. Germline assignment: CDR1 MNHEY and CDR2 SVGAGI. The CDR3 contains 13 residues. With 4 bases clipped from V and 14 bases from J, the junction kept 7 bases outside the gene matches.

This rearrangement joins TRBV6-5 to TRBJ1-2; D might be TRBD1 (5 bases). Germline CDR1 MNHEY, CDR2 SVGAGI. The CDR3 sequence is 14 residues long. V lost 6 bases and J lost 6, with 17 bases in between. This CDR3 reads CASSPGGDIDGYTF. In DNA form, the CDR3 reads TGTGCCAGCAGCCCCGGGGGGGATATTGATGGCTACACCTTC.

The gene calls are TRBV9 and TRBJ2-1; D not resolved. V shed 1 base and J shed 5 bases, with 4 bases lying between them. The CDR3 consists of 12 residues. Germline CDR1 and CDR2: SGDLS and YYNGEE. CDR3 coding DNA: TGTGCCAGCAGCGTAAGCGACAATGAGCAGTTCTTC. It yields the protein CASSVSDNEQFF.

The V and J genes are TRBV9 and TRBJ1-3; D is unclear. The length of the CDR3 is 14 residues. V gave up 4 bases and J gave up 3 bases, with 11 bases separating them. Germline V gene data show CDR1 as SGDLS and CDR2 as YYNGEE. The CDR3 DNA reads TGTGCCAGCAGCCCGAGAGGCCTTGGAAACACCATATATTTT. It is translated as CASSPRGLGNTIYF.

The chain couples TRBV4-3 to TRBJ1-3, with 7 bases that match TRBD1. There are 17 residues in the CDR3. Germline V gives CDR1 LGHNA, CDR2 YSLEER. The J segment lost 2 bases and the V segment lost 8 bases, leaving 15 bases of the junction unmatched. The CDR3: CASRQGLFKATGNTIYF. Here the CDR3 DNA reads TGCGCCAGCCGACAGGGCCTCTTCAAGGCGACTGGAAACACCATATATTTT.

The gene calls are TRBV6-6 and TRBJ1-2, with D perhaps matching TRBD1 (6 bases). Trimming took 2 bases from V and 8 from J, leaving 12 bases between them. The CDR3 consists of 13 residues. CDR1 is MNHNY and CDR2 is SVGAGI in the germline V gene (reference sequence). The CDR3 region is CASSYGTNSGYTF. Written as DNA, the CDR3 is TGTGCCAGCAGTTACGGGACAAACTCGGGCTACACCTTC.

The chain uses TRBV27 and TRBJ2-1; 11 nucleotides align to TRBD2. The V and J ends lost 5 bases and 3 bases, in that order; junction bases with no gene match: 9. Germline loops: CDR1 MNHEY, CDR2 SMNVEV (reference sequence). The CDR3 sequence is 17 residues long. CDR3 residues: CASSKPTSGDFYNEQFF. The CDR3 coding sequence is TGTGCCAGCAGTAAACCGACTAGCGGGGATTTCTACAATGAGCAGTTCTTC.

This chain joins TRBV5-1 and TRBJ2-1; 10 positions match TRBD2. J was trimmed by 2 bases and V by 0 bases; bases with no gene match: 8. The CDR3 covers 18 residues. Germline V gene sequence: CDR1 SGHRS, CDR2 YFSETQ. Here the CDR3 DNA reads TGCGCCAGCAGCTTGGTCCCTAGCGGGAGTAGGACCTACAATGAGCAGTTCTTC. Protein sequence: CASSLVPSGSRTYNEQFF.

This clone was seen just once. The CDR3 DNA reads TGTGCCAGCAGCGTAGATAGCGGGAGTTACAATGAGCAGTTCTTC. Protein: CASSVDSGSYNEQFF. The chain is built from TRBV9 and TRBJ2-1, with 9 bases lining up with TRBD2. Trimming took 0 bases from V and 4 from J; bases not matched to a gene: 2. The length of the CDR3 is 15 residues. Germline V gives CDR1 SGDLS, CDR2 YYNGEE.

The chain joins TRBV7-8 to TRBJ1-2; TRBD1 agrees at 10 bases. V gave up 3 bases and J gave up 7 bases; unmatched junction bases: 8. The CDR3 has 15 amino acids. Germline CDR1 SGHVS, CDR2 FQNEAQ. CDR3 sequence (DNA): TGTGCCAGCAGCTTCTTCGACAGGGGGCTTGGTGGCTACACCTTC. Its translation is CASSFFDRGLGGYTF.

The chain has TRBV28 and TRBJ2-2; possible D gene TRBD1, 5 bases. V lost 4 bases, J lost 0 bases, and 12 bases lay in between. Looked up from germline, CDR1 is MDHEN and CDR2 is SYDVKM. The CDR3 consists of 16 residues. The CDR3: CASSSHRQANTGELFF. The CDR3 bases are TGTGCCAGCAGTTCGCACAGGCAGGCGAACACCGGGGAGCTGTTTTTT.

J is TRBJ2-5 and V is TRBV15; D may be TRBD2 (6 bases). Germline lookup yields CDR1 LNHNV and CDR2 YYDKDF (reference sequence). The CDR3 loop spans 19 amino acids. Trimming cost V 3 bases and J 2 bases, with 25 bases left between them. CDR3 in amino acids: CATSSRRRRDSLYQETQYF. Here the CDR3 DNA reads TGTGCCACCAGCAGTAGGAGGAGGAGGGACTCCCTGTATCAAGAGACCCAGTACTTC. Supplemented by reference TRBV15 and TRBJ2-5, the full variable domain reads DAMVIQNPRYQVTQFGKPVTLSCSQTLNHNVMYWYQQKSSQAPKLLFHYYDKDFNNEADTPDNFQSRRPNTSFCFLDIRSPGLGDTAMYLCATSSRRRRDSLYQETQYFGPGTRLLVL.

The V gene is TRBV19, the J gene TRBJ2-1; TRBD2 matches at 10 bases. This CDR3 region has 13 residues. Germline V gene lookup returns CDR1 LNHDA and CDR2 SQIVND (reference sequence). After removal of 9 bases from V and 8 bases from J, the junction contained 7 bases not matched to a gene. The CDR3 DNA sequence: TGTGCCAGAGCGGGAGGGCCCTTGGATGAGCAGTTCTTC. This codes for CARAGGPLDEQFF.

The chain couples TRBV2 to TRBJ1-1; TRBD1 might be the D (5 bases). Germline V CDR1 and CDR2: SNHLY, FYNNEI. V lost 6 bases and J 5 bases, leaving 16 bases between the germline ends. The CDR3 consists of 14 residues. DNA for the CDR3: TGTGCCAGCAGGCCAGGGAGGATGGGGACTGAAGCTTTCTTT. It encodes CASRPGRMGTEAFF.

The chain is built from TRBV7-2 and TRBJ1-2; D gene uncertain. The CDR3 covers 13 residues. V dropped 3 bases and J dropped 4 bases, with 9 bases sitting between them. CDR1 and CDR2 from the germline V gene are SGHTA and FQGNSA. As DNA, the CDR3 is TGTGCCAGCAGCTTCTTGGAGTCCTATGGCTACACCTTC. Protein: CASSFLESYGYTF. Supplemented by reference TRBV7-2 and TRBJ1-2, the full variable domain reads GAGVSQSPSNKVTEKGKDVELRCDPISGHTALYWYRQSLGQGLEFLIYFQGNSAPDKSGLPSDRFSAERTGGSVSTLTIQRTQQEDSAVYLCASSFLESYGYTFGSGTRLTVV.

This chain links TRBV7-2 with TRBJ2-1; TRBD1 might be the D (6 bases). The length of the CDR3 is 15 residues. V gave up 2 bases and J gave up 4 bases, with 12 bases separating them. Germline V gene sequence: CDR1 SGHTA, CDR2 FQGNSA. The CDR3 here is CASSLTTGAYNEQFF. The CDR3 DNA follows: TGTGCCAGCAGCTTAACGACAGGCGCTTACAATGAGCAGTTCTTC.

The V and J genes are TRBV28 and TRBJ2-1; D is possibly TRBD1 (5 bases). With 2 bases removed from V and 5 bases from J, the gap between germline ends came to 22 bases. Germline CDR1 and CDR2: MDHEN and SYDVKM. This CDR3 spans 18 amino acids. In DNA form, the CDR3 reads TGTGCCAGCAGTTTACGTTTCTGGGCCACCGGACACAACAATGAGCAGTTCTTC. Its protein is CASSLRFWATGHNNEQFF.

This sequence joins TRBV6-1 and TRBJ2-1; D is ambiguous. The CDR3 loop spans 14 amino acids. From germline, CDR1 is MNHNS and CDR2 SASEGT. V was trimmed by 5 bases and J by 0 bases, leaving 8 bases between them. Here the CDR3 reads CASSRGTSYNEQFF. The CDR3 DNA is TGTGCCAGCAGTCGAGGAACCTCCTACAATGAGCAGTTCTTC.

The rearrangement joins TRBV4-3 to TRBJ2-2; D is perhaps TRBD1 (5 bases). The CDR3 totals 15 residues. Trimming shortened V by 1 base and J by 6 bases, and 12 bases separated the two germline ends. Germline lookup yields CDR1 LGHNA and CDR2 YSLEER. CDR3 DNA sequence: TGCGCCAGCAGCCAAGTTGTTGGGGCTCCCGGGGAGCTGTTTTTT. This codes for CASSQVVGAPGELFF.

The J gene is TRBJ2-7, the V gene TRBV7-2, with 7 bases that match TRBD1. The length of the CDR3 is 16 residues. The J segment lost 6 bases and the V segment lost 5 bases, leaving 16 bases of the junction unmatched. Germline assignment: CDR1 SGHTA and CDR2 FQGNSA. DNA for the CDR3: TGTGCCAGCAGCGCAGGCCGACAGGGTATTATGGGCGAGCAGTACTTC. Its protein product is CASSAGRQGIMGEQYF.

The chain carries TRBV15 and TRBJ2-7; tentative D call: TRBD2 (6 bases). CDR1 and CDR2 (germline): LNHNV, YYDKDF (reference sequence). Trimming pared 3 bases from V and 4 bases from J, leaving 13 bases between. The CDR3 is 14 residues long. The CDR3 protein is CATSRTGDTYEQYF. In DNA form, the CDR3 reads TGTGCCACCAGCAGGACGGGAGATACTTACGAGCAGTACTTC.

The chain recombines TRBV4-1 with TRBJ2-7, with 10 nucleotides matching TRBD1. The V segment lost 4 bases and the J segment 6 bases; nucleotides outside the gene matches: 9. The CDR3 runs 15 residues. Germline CDR1 reads MGHRA; CDR2 reads YSYEKL. CDR3 bases: TGCGCCAGCAGCCCAACCGGGACAGGGGTGAGCGAGCAGTACTTC. Amino acid sequence: CASSPTGTGVSEQYF.

This clone occurred once. The V and J genes are TRBV25-1 and TRBJ2-5, with 8 bases identical to TRBD2. CDR3 length equals 15 residues. Per the germline V gene, CDR1 is MGHDK and CDR2 is SYGVNS. V was pared by 4 bases and J by 1 base, with 5 bases of the junction left unmatched. This CDR3 reads CASSGLAGTQETQYF. The CDR3 nucleotides read TGTGCCAGCAGTGGATTAGCGGGGACCCAAGAGACCCAGTACTTC.

This chain joins TRBV7-3 and TRBJ2-1, with D perhaps TRBD1 (6 bases). Trimming removed 4 bases at V and 5 bases at J, with 21 bases between. The CDR3 consists of 17 residues. Germline CDR1 SGHTA, CDR2 FQGTGA. This CDR3 reads CASSSKGGVAVNNEQFF. The DNA for the CDR3 is TGTGCCAGCAGCTCCAAAGGGGGTGTAGCCGTTAACAATGAGCAGTTCTTC.

This clone was detected only once. The V call is TRBV11-2, the J call TRBJ2-7; 10 nucleotides line up with TRBD2. The CDR3 is 15 amino acids. V trimming: 2 bases; J trimming: 3 bases; junction bases outside the gene matches: 4. In germline, CDR1 is SGHAT, CDR2 FQNNGV. Here the CDR3 reads CASSLRLAGVYEQYF. DNA of the CDR3: TGTGCCAGCAGCTTAAGACTAGCGGGTGTCTACGAGCAGTACTTC.

The J gene is TRBJ2-2, the V gene TRBV7-2; 7 positions agree with TRBD2. The V gene's germline CDR1 is SGHTA and CDR2 FQGNSA. The CDR3 is made up of 17 amino acids. Trimming removed 4 bases from V and 5 bases from J; junction bases left unmatched: 13. As DNA, the CDR3 is TGTGCCAGCAGCTCTAGCCTAGGGAGGGCCCGGACCGGGGAGCTGTTTTTT. This codes for CASSSSLGRARTGELFF.

Here the CDR3 DNA reads TGTGCCAGCAGCTTAAGGGCCAGCACAGATACGCAGTATTTT. Protein: CASSLRASTDTQYF. The rearrangement links TRBV7-3 to TRBJ2-3; D gene unclear. The CDR3 has 14 residues. CDR1 SGHTA and CDR2 FQGTGA come from the germline V gene. V was clipped by 1 base and J by 0 bases, with 5 bases between them.

The rearrangement uses TRBV5-1 and TRBJ2-3; TRBD2 might be the D (5 bases). Trimming removed 4 bases from V and 2 bases from J, with 14 bases in between. Germline values: CDR1 SGHRS, CDR2 YFSETQ. This CDR3 has 15 residues. The CDR3: CASSPVGLNTDTQYF. CDR3 sequence (DNA): TGCGCCAGCAGCCCGGTAGGACTCAACACAGATACGCAGTATTTT.